This TCR beta chain was recovered during a study of T-cell reconstitution after alpha-beta-depleted transplantation in children. Preparation of the TCRbeta library involved a method that used unique molecular identifiers. TCRdb called the PCR reads again in MiXCR, with one record for every CDR3 protein. The data show hundreds of thousands of distinct CDR3 sequences, with about 9.5% seen just once and roughly 6.2% held by the top ten. The sample holds one count of this clonotype. Germline CDR1 and CDR2: MNHEY and SVGAGI. The germline V and J ends were trimmed by 11 bases and 4 bases, with 17 bases remaining between them. The CDR3 has 13 residues.

The input for sequencing was PBMCs from the stem cell graft donor, taken from the stem cell graft. The J gene is TRBJ1-1, the V gene TRBV6-5, with a possible D match to TRBD1 (5 bases). The receptor was isolated from a human donor who donated a stem cell graft to a child with acute lymphoblastic leukemia. In DNA, the CDR3 is TGTGCCTCAGCATTTAGGGGTAGCACTGAAGCTTTCTTT. The encoded protein is CASAFRGSTEAFF.